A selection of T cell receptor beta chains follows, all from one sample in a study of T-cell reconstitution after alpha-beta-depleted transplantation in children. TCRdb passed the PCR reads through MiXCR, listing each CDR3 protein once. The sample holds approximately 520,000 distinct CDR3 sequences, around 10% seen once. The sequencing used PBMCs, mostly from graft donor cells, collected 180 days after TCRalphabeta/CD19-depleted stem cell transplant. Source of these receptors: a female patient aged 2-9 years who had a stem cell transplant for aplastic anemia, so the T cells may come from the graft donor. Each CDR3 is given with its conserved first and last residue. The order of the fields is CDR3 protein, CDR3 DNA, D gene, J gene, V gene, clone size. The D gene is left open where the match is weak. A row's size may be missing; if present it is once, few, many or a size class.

CASSLTWSLAKNIQYF TGTGCCAGCAGTTTAACCTGGAGTCTAGCCAAAAACATTCAGTACTTC - TRBJ2-4 TRBV28 few
CASTRREGSLAQPQHF TGTGCCAGCACCCGTAGGGAGGGGAGTTTGGCTCAGCCCCAGCATTTT - TRBJ1-5 TRBV28 few
CATSETSGRDIQYF TGTGCCACCAGTGAGACTAGCGGGAGAGACATTCAGTACTTC TRBD2 TRBJ2-4 TRBV24-1 -
CSAGTLVNEKLFF TGCAGCGCCGGGACTTTAGTTAACGAAAAACTGTTTTTT - TRBJ1-4 TRBV29-1 few
CASRSGTSAYNEQFF TGTGCCAGTAGATCCGGGACTAGCGCTTACAATGAGCAGTTCTTC TRBD2 TRBJ2-1 TRBV19 few
CASTTFGGSYQETQYF TGTGCCAGCACGACGTTCGGGGGCTCGTACCAAGAGACCCAGTACTTC - TRBJ2-5 TRBV11-3 few
CASSLEVFGTGGNEQFF TGTGCCAGCAGTTTAGAGGTTTTCGGGACAGGGGGGAATGAGCAGTTCTTC TRBD1 TRBJ2-1 TRBV28 many
CASSYILANSYNEQFF TGTGCCAGCAGCTATATACTAGCTAACTCCTACAATGAGCAGTTCTTC - TRBJ2-1 TRBV7-2 few
CASIRTGRFYEQYF TGTGCCAGCATCCGGACAGGGAGGTTCTACGAGCAGTACTTC TRBD1 TRBJ2-7 TRBV28 once
CAISESPLFSYEQYF TGTGCCATCAGTGAGTCTCCACTCTTTTCCTACGAGCAGTACTTC - TRBJ2-7 TRBV10-3 -
CASSPEVSGRTDTQYF TGCGCCAGCAGTCCCGAGGTATCGGGGCGCACAGATACGCAGTATTTT - TRBJ2-3 TRBV4-1 -
CASSYSGRADEQYF TGTGCCAGCAGTTATAGCGGGAGGGCCGACGAGCAGTACTTC TRBD2 TRBJ2-7 TRBV12-3/TRBV12-4 -
CASSLVQANTEAFF TGCGCCAGCAGCTTAGTACAGGCGAACACTGAAGCTTTCTTT - TRBJ1-1 TRBV5-1 few
CASSISRGRDNSPLHF TGTGCCAGCAGTATTTCTCGGGGGCGAGATAATTCACCCCTCCACTTT - TRBJ1-6 TRBV6-1 few
CASSLAGGESYEQYF TGTGCCAGCAGTTTAGCGGGAGGAGAATCCTACGAGCAGTACTTC TRBD2 TRBJ2-7 TRBV27 -
CASSVDRGPWPGNTIYF TGTGCCAGCAGCGTAGATAGGGGTCCTTGGCCTGGAAACACCATATATTTT - TRBJ1-3 TRBV9 -
CASSPRREGNEQFF TGTGCCAGCAGTCCCCGGCGGGAGGGGAATGAGCAGTTCTTC TRBD2 TRBJ2-1 TRBV28 -
CASSLTSREQFF TGCGCCAGCAGCTTGACTTCTCGTGAGCAGTTCTTC - TRBJ2-1 TRBV5-1 few
CASSQVPGRMNTEAFF TGTGCCAGCAGCCAAGTTCCGGGGAGAATGAACACTGAAGCTTTCTTT - TRBJ1-1 TRBV14 few
CASSWGQTAGNTEAFF TGCGCCAGCAGCTGGGGACAGACGGCCGGAAACACTGAAGCTTTCTTT TRBD1 TRBJ1-1 TRBV5-1 -
CASSPEWTGSVYEKLFF TGCGCCAGCAGCCCGGAATGGACGGGCTCGGTCTACGAAAAACTGTTTTTT - TRBJ1-4 TRBV5-1 few
CASSSWGRFNEQFF TGCGCCAGCAGCTCATGGGGGCGATTCAATGAGCAGTTCTTC - TRBJ2-1 TRBV5-1 few
CSVLGQSSYNEQFF TGCAGTGTCCTCGGACAGAGCTCCTACAATGAGCAGTTCTTC - TRBJ2-1 TRBV20-1 few
CSARQGNQPQHF TGCAGTGCTAGACAGGGCAATCAGCCCCAGCATTTT - TRBJ1-5 TRBV20-1 many
CASSQAEMNTEAFF TGTGCCAGCAGCCAAGCAGAGATGAACACTGAAGCTTTCTTT - TRBJ1-1 TRBV14 -
CASIQGLAGSLRNEQFF TGTGCCAGCATCCAGGGGCTAGCGGGGTCCCTGAGGAATGAGCAGTTCTTC TRBD2 TRBJ2-1 TRBV7-2 -
CSANHPTEAFF TGCAGTGCTAACCACCCCACTGAAGCTTTCTTT - TRBJ1-1 TRBV20-1 -
CASGRDTTQYF TGTGCCAGCGGCAGGGATACGACCCAGTACTTC - TRBJ2-5 TRBV28 many
CASSVETGGWDTQYF TGTGCCAGCAGCGTAGAAACAGGCGGCTGGGATACGCAGTATTTT - TRBJ2-3 TRBV9 -
CASSNADWGGMLFIEAFF TGTGCCAGCTCAAACGCAGACTGGGGTGGCATGTTGTTCATTGAAGCTTTCTTT - TRBJ1-1 TRBV18 -
CSVPSRMSSYNEQFF TGCAGCGTGCCCTCTAGGATGAGCTCCTACAATGAGCAGTTCTTC - TRBJ2-1 TRBV29-1 -
CASSHRRQLFNQPQHF TGTGCCAGCAGCCACCGGAGACAGCTTTTCAATCAGCCCCAGCATTTT - TRBJ1-5 TRBV12-3/TRBV12-4 -
CSAGTGRPTEAFF TGCAGTGCAGGAACCGGGCGACCGACTGAAGCTTTCTTT - TRBJ1-1 TRBV20-1 few
CASSSTGQGAKNIQYF TGTGCCAGCAGCTCTACGGGACAGGGTGCCAAAAACATTCAGTACTTC TRBD1 TRBJ2-4 TRBV7-8 -
CATSRWAGARTDTQYF TGTGCCACCAGCAGATGGGCGGGAGCGAGGACAGATACGCAGTATTTT TRBD2 TRBJ2-3 TRBV15 few
CATSRGAEETQYF TGTGCCACCAGCAGGGGGGCCGAGGAGACCCAGTACTTC - TRBJ2-5 TRBV10-3 few
CSAVGEGVVGYTF TGCTCCGCGGTCGGGGAAGGGGTAGTAGGCTACACCTTC - TRBJ1-2 TRBV29-1 -
CASRSTGLAEENTGELFF TGCGCCAGCAGGTCTACGGGACTAGCGGAGGAGAACACCGGGGAGCTGTTTTTT TRBD2 TRBJ2-2 TRBV5-1 -
CASSDSKYRAGEVDEQFF TGTGCCAGCAGTGACTCGAAATACCGAGCGGGAGAGGTCGATGAGCAGTTCTTC TRBD2 TRBJ2-1 TRBV6-4 -
CASSQDLSATRREQYF TGCGCCAGCAGCCAAGATCTGAGCGCGACAAGACGCGAGCAGTACTTC - TRBJ2-7 TRBV4-3 many
CASSPRTEYYEQYF TGTGCCTCCAGCCCCCGGACAGAATATTACGAGCAGTACTTC - TRBJ2-7 TRBV10-3 many
CASSLAWTGVTGNTIYF TGCGCCAGCAGCTTGGCTTGGACAGGAGTTACTGGAAACACCATATATTTT TRBD1 TRBJ1-3 TRBV5-1 few
CASSQVFVGYTEAFF TGTGCCAGCAGCCAAGTTTTCGTCGGGTACACTGAAGCTTTCTTT - TRBJ1-1 TRBV3-1 few
CRVRGAGLSSYEQYF TGCAGGGTCAGGGGAGCGGGATTGAGCTCCTACGAGCAGTACTTC - TRBJ2-7 TRBV20-1 few
CASSPRGLAGRNGDTQYF TGTGCCAGCAGCCCGAGGGGACTAGCGGGTCGAAATGGAGATACGCAGTATTTT TRBD2 TRBJ2-3 TRBV11-2 few
CASSTEPGAGLYEQYF TGTGCCAGCAGCACTGAGCCCGGGGCAGGGTTGTACGAGCAGTACTTC - TRBJ2-7 TRBV28 few
CATSDAQGWSGELFF TGTGCCACCAGTGATGCGCAGGGTTGGTCCGGGGAGCTGTTTTTT - TRBJ2-2 TRBV24-1 few
CASSFDLTHIQYF TGTGCCAGCAGCTTTGACCTTACACACATTCAGTACTTC - TRBJ2-4 TRBV5-5 few
CASSWNLGDNEQFF TGTGCCAGCAGTTGGAACCTAGGCGACAATGAGCAGTTCTTC - TRBJ2-1 TRBV27 few